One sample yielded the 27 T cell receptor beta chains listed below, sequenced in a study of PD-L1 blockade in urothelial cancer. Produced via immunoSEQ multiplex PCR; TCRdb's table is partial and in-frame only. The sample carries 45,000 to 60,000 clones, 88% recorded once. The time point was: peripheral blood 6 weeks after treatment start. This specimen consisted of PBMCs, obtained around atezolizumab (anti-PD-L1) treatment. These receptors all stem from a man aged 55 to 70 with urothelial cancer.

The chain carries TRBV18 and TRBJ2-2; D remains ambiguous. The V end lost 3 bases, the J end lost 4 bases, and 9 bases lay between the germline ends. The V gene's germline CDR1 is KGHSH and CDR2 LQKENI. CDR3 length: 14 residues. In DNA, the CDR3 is TGTGCCAGCTCACCTCGACAAGGCACCGGGGAGCTGTTTTTT. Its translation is CASSPRQGTGELFF.

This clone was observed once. CDR3 residues: CASSYSKGPETQYF. DNA of the CDR3: TGTGCCAGCAGTTACAGCAAGGGGCCAGAGACCCAGTACTTC. The genes are TRBV6-5 and TRBJ2-5; a possible D gene is TRBD1 (5 bases). The germline V gene encodes CDR1 MNHEY and CDR2 SVGAGI. Deletions cut 2 bases from V and 4 bases from J, with 11 bases between. CDR3 size: 14 residues.

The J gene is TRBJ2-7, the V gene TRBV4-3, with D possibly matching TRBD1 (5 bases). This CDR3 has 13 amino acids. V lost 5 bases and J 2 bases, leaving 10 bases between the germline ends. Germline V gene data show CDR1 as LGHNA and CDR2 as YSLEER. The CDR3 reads CASSAGKTYEQYF. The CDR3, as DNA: TGCGCCAGCAGCGCAGGGAAGACCTACGAGCAGTACTTC.

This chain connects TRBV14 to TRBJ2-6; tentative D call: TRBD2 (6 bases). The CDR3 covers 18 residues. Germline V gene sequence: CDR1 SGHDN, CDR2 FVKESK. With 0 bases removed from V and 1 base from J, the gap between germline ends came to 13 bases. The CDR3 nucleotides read TGTGCCAGCAGCCAAGATTATGGTGCGGGGTCTGGGGCCAACGTCCTGACTTTC. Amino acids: CASSQDYGAGSGANVLTF.

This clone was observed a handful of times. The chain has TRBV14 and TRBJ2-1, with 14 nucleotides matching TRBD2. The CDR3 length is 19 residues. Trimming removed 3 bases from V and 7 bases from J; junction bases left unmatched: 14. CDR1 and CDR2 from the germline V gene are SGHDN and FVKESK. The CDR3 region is CASSQMPGLAGERWNEQFF. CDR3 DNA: TGTGCCAGCAGCCAGATGCCGGGACTAGCGGGGGAACGGTGGAATGAGCAGTTCTTC.

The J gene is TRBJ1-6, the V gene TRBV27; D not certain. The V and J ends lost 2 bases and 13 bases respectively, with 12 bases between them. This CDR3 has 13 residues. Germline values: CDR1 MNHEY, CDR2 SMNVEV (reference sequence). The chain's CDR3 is CASSLNIYRPLHF. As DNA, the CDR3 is TGTGCCAGCAGTTTAAACATATACCGCCCCCTCCACTTT.

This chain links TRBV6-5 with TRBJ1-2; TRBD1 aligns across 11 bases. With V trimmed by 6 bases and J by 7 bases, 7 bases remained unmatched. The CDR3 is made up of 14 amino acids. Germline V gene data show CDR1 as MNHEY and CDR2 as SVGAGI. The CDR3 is CASRPGQGVGGYTF. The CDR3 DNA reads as TGTGCCAGCAGACCGGGACAGGGGGTGGGTGGCTACACCTTC.

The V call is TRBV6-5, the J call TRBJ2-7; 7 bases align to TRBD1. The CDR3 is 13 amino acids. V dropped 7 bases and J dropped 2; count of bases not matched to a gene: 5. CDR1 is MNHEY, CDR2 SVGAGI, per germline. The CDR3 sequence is CASTTGKAYEQYF. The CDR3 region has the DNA TGTGCCAGCACGACAGGGAAAGCCTACGAGCAGTACTTC.

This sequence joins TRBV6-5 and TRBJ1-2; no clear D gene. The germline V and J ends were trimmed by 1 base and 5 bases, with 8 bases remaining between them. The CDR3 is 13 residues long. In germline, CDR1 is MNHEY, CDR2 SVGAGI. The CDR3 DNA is TGTGCCAGCAGTTACTTCCCACTTTATGGCTACACCTTC. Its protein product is CASSYFPLYGYTF.

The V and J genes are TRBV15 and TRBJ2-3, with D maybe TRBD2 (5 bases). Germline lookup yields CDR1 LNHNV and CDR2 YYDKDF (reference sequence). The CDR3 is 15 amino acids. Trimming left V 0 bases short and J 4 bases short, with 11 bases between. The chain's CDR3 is CATSRELGSADTQYF. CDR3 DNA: TGTGCCACCAGCAGAGAACTAGGTTCCGCAGATACGCAGTATTTT.

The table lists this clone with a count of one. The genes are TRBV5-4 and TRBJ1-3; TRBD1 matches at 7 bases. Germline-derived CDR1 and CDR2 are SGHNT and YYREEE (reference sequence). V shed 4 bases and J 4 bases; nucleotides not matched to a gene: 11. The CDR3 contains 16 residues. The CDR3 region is CASSGSPGTAGNTIYF. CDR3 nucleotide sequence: TGTGCCAGCAGCGGAAGCCCGGGGACAGCAGGAAACACCATATATTTT.

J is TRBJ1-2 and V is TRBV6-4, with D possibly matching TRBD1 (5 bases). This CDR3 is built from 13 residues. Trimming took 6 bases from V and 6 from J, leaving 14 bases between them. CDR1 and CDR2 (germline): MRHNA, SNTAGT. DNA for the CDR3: TGTGCCAGCAGCCAAAACCCAGGGAATGGCTACACCTTC. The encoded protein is CASSQNPGNGYTF.

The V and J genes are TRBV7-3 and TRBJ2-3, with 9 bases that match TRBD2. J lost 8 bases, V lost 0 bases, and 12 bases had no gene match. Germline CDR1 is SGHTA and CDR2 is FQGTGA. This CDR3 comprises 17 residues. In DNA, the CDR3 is TGTGCCAGCAGCTTAACCGTGCTAGCGGGGAATGGAGGTACGCAGTATTTT. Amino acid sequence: CASSLTVLAGNGGTQYF.

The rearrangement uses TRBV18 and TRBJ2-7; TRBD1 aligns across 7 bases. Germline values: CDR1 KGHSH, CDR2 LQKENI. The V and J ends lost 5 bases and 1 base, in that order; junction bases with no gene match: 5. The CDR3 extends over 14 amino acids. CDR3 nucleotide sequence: TGTGCCAGCTCATCGGACAGGTTATCCTACGAGCAGTACTTC. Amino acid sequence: CASSSDRLSYEQYF.

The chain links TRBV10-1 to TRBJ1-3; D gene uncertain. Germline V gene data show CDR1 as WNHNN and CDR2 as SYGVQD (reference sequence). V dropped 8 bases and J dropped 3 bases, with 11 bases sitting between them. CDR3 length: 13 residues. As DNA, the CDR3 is TGCGCCAGCGGCGACATGGGTGGAAACACCATATATTTT. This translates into CASGDMGGNTIYF.

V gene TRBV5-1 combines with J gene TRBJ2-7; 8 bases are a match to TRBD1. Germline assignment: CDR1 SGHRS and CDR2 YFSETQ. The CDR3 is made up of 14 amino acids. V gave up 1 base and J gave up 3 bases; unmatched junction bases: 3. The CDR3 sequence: CASSLMDRVYEQYF. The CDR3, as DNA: TGCGCCAGCAGCTTGATGGACAGGGTCTACGAGCAGTACTTC.

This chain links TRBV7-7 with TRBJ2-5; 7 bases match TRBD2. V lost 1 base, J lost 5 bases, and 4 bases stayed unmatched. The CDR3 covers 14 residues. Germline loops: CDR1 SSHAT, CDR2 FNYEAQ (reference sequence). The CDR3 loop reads CASSLGVGGETQYF. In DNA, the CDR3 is TGTGCCAGCAGCTTAGGAGTGGGAGGGGAGACCCAGTACTTC.

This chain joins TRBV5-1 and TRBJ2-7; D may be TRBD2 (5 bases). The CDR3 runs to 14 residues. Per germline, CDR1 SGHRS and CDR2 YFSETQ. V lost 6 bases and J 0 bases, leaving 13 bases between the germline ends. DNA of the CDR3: TGCGCCAGCACCGAGGGTGGGATCTCCTACGAGCAGTACTTC. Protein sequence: CASTEGGISYEQYF. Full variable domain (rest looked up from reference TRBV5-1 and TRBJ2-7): KAGVTQTPRYLIKTRGQQVTLSCSPISGHRSVSWYQQTPGQGLQFLFEYFSETQRNKGNFPGRFSGRQFSNSRSEMNVSTLELGDSALYLCASTEGGISYEQYFGPGTRLTVT.

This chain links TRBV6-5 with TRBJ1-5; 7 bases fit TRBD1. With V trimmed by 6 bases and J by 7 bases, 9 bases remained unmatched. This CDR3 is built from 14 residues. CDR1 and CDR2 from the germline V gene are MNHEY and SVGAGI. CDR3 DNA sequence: TGTGCCAGCAGCCCGACAGGGAAGTTCCAGCCCCAGCATTTT. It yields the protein CASSPTGKFQPQHF.

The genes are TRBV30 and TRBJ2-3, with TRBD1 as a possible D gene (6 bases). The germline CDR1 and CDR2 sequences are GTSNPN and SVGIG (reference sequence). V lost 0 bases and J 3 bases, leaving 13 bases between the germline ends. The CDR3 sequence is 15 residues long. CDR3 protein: CAWSVSWTETDTQYF. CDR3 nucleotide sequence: TGTGCCTGGAGTGTAAGCTGGACAGAAACAGATACGCAGTATTTT.

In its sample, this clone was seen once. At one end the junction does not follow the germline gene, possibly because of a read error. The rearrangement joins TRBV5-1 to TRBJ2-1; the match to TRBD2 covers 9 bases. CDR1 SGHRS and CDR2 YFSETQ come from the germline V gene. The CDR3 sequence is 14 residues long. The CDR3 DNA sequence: TGCGCCGGCAGAACCGGGACTAGCTCCGATGAGCAGTTCTTC. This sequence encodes CAGRTGTSSDEQFF.

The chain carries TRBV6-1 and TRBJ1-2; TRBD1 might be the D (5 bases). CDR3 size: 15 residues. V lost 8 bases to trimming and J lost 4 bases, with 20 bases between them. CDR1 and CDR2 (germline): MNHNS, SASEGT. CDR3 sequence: CASAPAEGPTYGYTF. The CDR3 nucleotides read TGTGCCAGCGCCCCCGCGGAGGGGCCGACCTATGGCTACACCTTC.

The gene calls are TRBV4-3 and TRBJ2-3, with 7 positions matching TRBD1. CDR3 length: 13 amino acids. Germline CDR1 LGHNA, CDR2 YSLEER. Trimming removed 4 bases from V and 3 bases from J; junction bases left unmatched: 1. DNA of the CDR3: TGCGCCAGCAGCCGACAGGGTACAGATACGCAGTATTTT. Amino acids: CASSRQGTDTQYF.

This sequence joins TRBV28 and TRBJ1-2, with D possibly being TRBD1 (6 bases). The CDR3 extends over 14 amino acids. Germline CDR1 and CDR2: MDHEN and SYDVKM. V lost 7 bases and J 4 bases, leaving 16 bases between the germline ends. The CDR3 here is CASTRAGVGYGYTF. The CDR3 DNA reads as TGTGCCAGCACCCGGGCAGGGGTCGGCTATGGCTACACCTTC.

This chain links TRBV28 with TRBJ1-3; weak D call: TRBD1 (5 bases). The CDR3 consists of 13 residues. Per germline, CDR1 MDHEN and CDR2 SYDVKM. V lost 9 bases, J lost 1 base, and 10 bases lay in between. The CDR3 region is CARNRKSGNTIYF. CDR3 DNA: TGTGCCAGGAACAGGAAATCTGGAAACACCATATATTTT.

CDR3 protein: CASSAGLTTNEKLFF. The CDR3 nucleotides read TGTGCCAGCAGTGCAGGTTTAACCACGAATGAAAAACTGTTTTTT. The chain combines TRBV6-1 with TRBJ1-4; D call uncertain. Looked up from germline, CDR1 is MNHNS and CDR2 is SASEGT. The CDR3 has 15 residues. V was trimmed by 4 bases and J by 5 bases, leaving 14 bases between them.

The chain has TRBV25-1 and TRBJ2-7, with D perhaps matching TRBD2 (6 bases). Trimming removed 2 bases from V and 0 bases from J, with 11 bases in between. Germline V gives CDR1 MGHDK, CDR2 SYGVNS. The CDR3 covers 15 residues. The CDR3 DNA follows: TGTGCCAGCAGTGAACCGGGACTGGACTCCTACGAGCAGTACTTC. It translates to CASSEPGLDSYEQYF.